The clone carrying this TCR beta chain occurred once. This entry belongs to a study of T cell changes during pregnancy in multiple sclerosis. Some clones are missing from TCRdb's copy, which holds only in-frame ones; the method was immunoSEQ multiplex PCR. The sample lists some 48,000 clones; 96% were seen once. CDR3 size: 12 residues. V was clipped by 7 bases and J by 5 bases, with 13 bases between them. Germline V gene lookup returns CDR1 SGHRS and CDR2 YFSETQ. The sequence derives from a female donor with multiple sclerosis, enrolled in a pregnancy study. J is TRBJ2-7 and V is TRBV5-1; maybe TRBD2 (7 bases). Here the sequenced sample was peripheral blood, taken in the second trimester of pregnancy. The CDR3 DNA reads TGCGCCAGCGGACTAGGGGGGAACGAGCAGTACTTC. It translates to CASGLGGNEQYF.